Presented here are 11 T cell receptor beta chains from one specimen sequenced in a study of T-cell reconstitution after alpha-beta-depleted transplantation in children. Preparation of the TCRbeta library used unique molecular identifiers. TCRdb called the PCR reads again in MiXCR, with one record for every CDR3 protein. The table records about 610,000 distinct CDR3 sequences, 27% of them present only once. This material consisted of PBMCs, taken before TCRalphabeta/CD19-depleted stem cell transplant. The receptor set was obtained from a boy under three years old with Wiskott-Aldrich syndrome, due to receive a stem cell transplant.

This clonotype was found a few times. V usage is TRBV4-1 and J usage is TRBJ2-5; TRBD1 agrees at 7 bases. CDR1 and CDR2 from the germline V gene are MGHRA and YSYEKL. After removal of 2 bases from V and 5 bases from J, the junction contained 11 bases not matched to a gene. CDR3 length equals 16 residues. Here the CDR3 DNA reads TGCGCCAGCAGCCAACAGGGGGAAGGTGGCGGGGAGACCCAGTACTTC. Translation gives CASSQQGEGGGETQYF.

The V gene is TRBV10-3, the J gene TRBJ2-7; 10 bases map to TRBD2. V gave up 4 bases and J gave up 2 bases; unmatched junction bases: 2. Germline CDR1 is ENHRY and CDR2 is SYGVKD. CDR3 length: 14 amino acids. The CDR3 spells CAISASGGTYEQYF. The DNA for the CDR3 is TGTGCCATCAGTGCTAGCGGGGGAACCTACGAGCAGTACTTC.

The table lists this clonotype with many counts. In nucleotides, the CDR3 is TGTGCCTGGAGTGGGGCAGGGGGGTCCGAAAAACTGTTTTTT. The encoded protein is CAWSGAGGSEKLFF. The chain recombines TRBV30 with TRBJ1-4; 7 bases are a match to TRBD1. Germline trimming cut 1 base from V and 8 bases from J; bases unmatched to any gene: 7. The CDR3 length is 14 residues. The germline CDR1 and CDR2 sequences are GTSNPN and SVGIG (reference sequence).

The chain carries TRBV4-1 and TRBJ2-7, with TRBD2 matching 11 bases. This CDR3 comprises 19 residues. CDR1 is MGHRA, CDR2 YSYEKL, per germline. J lost 2 bases, V lost 1 base, and 13 bases had no gene match. CDR3 protein: CASSQAFSGRALIAYEQYF. The DNA for the CDR3 is TGCGCCAGCAGCCAAGCCTTTAGCGGGAGGGCTTTGATCGCCTACGAGCAGTACTTC.

This clonotype showed up just a few times. In nucleotides, the CDR3 is TGCAGTGCCCATAGCGGGAGTCTCTACAATGAGCAGTTCTTC. Residues: CSAHSGSLYNEQFF. The genes are TRBV20-1 and TRBJ2-1; 9 bases line up with TRBD2. The germline gives CDR1 DFQATT, CDR2 SNEGSKA (reference sequence). V gave up 6 bases and J gave up 3 bases; unmatched junction bases: 6. This CDR3 is built from 14 residues.

Turning to this clonotype: The junction differs from germline at one of its ends, possibly a read error. V usage is TRBV20-1 and J usage is TRBJ1-3, with 8 bases that match TRBD1. The CDR3 totals 14 residues. Germline assignment: CDR1 DFQATT and CDR2 SNEGSKA (reference sequence). CDR3 in amino acids: CSAGDRGGGNTIYF. The CDR3 coding sequence is TGCAGTGCTGGAGACAGGGGAGGTGGAAACACCATATATTTT.

This rearrangement joins TRBV20-1 to TRBJ2-3; D call uncertain. This CDR3 spans 12 amino acids. CDR1 is DFQATT and CDR2 is SNEGSKA in the germline V gene (reference sequence). The germline V and J ends were trimmed by 6 bases and 0 bases, with 7 bases remaining between them. The CDR3 region has the DNA TGCAGTGCCACGAGCAGCACAGATACGCAGTATTTT. Residues: CSATSSTDTQYF.

The rearrangement links TRBV4-1 to TRBJ2-2, with D possibly being TRBD1 or TRBD2 (5 bases each). This CDR3 is built from 15 residues. The V gene lost 1 base and the J gene lost 3 bases, with 9 bases spanning the gap. Germline V gene data show CDR1 as MGHRA and CDR2 as YSYEKL. The DNA for the CDR3 is TGCGCCAGCAGCCAAGGAGGGACGTACACCGGGGAGCTGTTTTTT. Residues: CASSQGGTYTGELFF.

The chain has TRBV7-2 and TRBJ1-2; TRBD1 might be the D (5 bases). Trimming removed 0 bases from V and 4 bases from J, with 21 bases in between. CDR3 size: 18 residues. Germline V gene sequence: CDR1 SGHTA, CDR2 FQGNSA. Written as DNA, the CDR3 is TGTGCCAGCAGCTTAGCGTCGTACAGGCGTTTACCTTCCTATGGCTACACCTTC. It translates to CASSLASYRRLPSYGYTF.

This chain uses TRBV5-1 with TRBJ1-6; no definite D call. V shed 0 bases and J shed 8 bases, with 9 bases lying between them. In germline, CDR1 is SGHRS, CDR2 YFSETQ. The CDR3 sequence is 14 residues long. The chain's CDR3 is CASSLGRRHSPLHF. CDR3 nucleotides: TGCGCCAGCAGCTTGGGACGGCGTCATTCACCCCTCCACTTT.

The chain recombines TRBV5-1 with TRBJ2-6; no definite D call. The CDR3 is made up of 15 amino acids. Germline assignment: CDR1 SGHRS and CDR2 YFSETQ. V lost 1 base to trimming and J lost 0 bases, with 5 bases between them. CDR3 sequence: CASSLISSGANVLTF. The CDR3 DNA reads TGCGCCAGCAGCTTGATATCCTCTGGGGCCAACGTCCTGACTTTC.